The clone carrying this T cell receptor (beta chain) was detected a few times. Its antigen is unknown. The germline V gene has CDR1 KGHSH and CDR2 LQKENI. The CDR3 extends over 15 amino acids. The junction had 9 bases not matched to a gene; V was cut back by 6 bases and J by 5 bases. This sample is drawn from a study of a mutant IDH1 vaccine in newly diagnosed glioma. Overall study context: Most patients had received both radiotherapy and temozolomide, the prior options being radiotherapy, temozolomide, or both.

This sample's time point: week 35, safety follow-up. Every vaccination contained 300 ug of the mutant IDH1 20-mer peptide and was paired with topical imiquimod. Eight vaccinations reached patients in weeks 1, 3, 5, 7, 11, 15, 19 and 23. Donors' newly diagnosed IDH1-mutant WHO grade 3 or 4 astrocytomas lacked nuclear ATRX. TCRdb's table, derived via immunoSEQ multiplex PCR, lists solely in-frame clones and lacks some. The sample includes tens of thousands of clones, approximately 87% of them seen just once. Overall study results and limits: A vaccine-induced immune response developed in roughly 93% of the patients.

This chain uses TRBV18 with TRBJ2-2; TRBD1 matches 7 bases. The receptor comes from a man aged 35 to 55 with glioma. The specimen was PBMCs, collected from a glioma patient whose treatment included an IDH1 peptide vaccine. CDR3 region: CASSPRDSLTGELFF. CDR3 nucleotides: TGTGCCAGCTCGCCCCGGGACAGTCTGACCGGGGAGCTGTTTTTT.